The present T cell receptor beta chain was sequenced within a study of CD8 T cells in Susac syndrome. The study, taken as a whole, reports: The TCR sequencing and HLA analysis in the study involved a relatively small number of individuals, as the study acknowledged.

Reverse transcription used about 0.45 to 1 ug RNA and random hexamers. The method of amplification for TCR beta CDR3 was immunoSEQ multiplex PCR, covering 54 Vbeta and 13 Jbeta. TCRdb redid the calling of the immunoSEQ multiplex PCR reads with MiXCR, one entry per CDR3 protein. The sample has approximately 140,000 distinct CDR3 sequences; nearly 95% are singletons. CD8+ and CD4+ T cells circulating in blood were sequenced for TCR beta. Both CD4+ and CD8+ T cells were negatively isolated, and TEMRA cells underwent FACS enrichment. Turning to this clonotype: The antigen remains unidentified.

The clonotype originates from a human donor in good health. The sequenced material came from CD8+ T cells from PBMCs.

CDR3 region: CASSVAYSEQFF. The DNA for the CDR3 is TGTGCCAGCAGCGTAGCTTATAGTGAGCAGTTCTTC. The chain couples TRBV9 to TRBJ2-1, with no clear D. Trimming shortened V by 0 bases and J by 9 bases, and 7 bases separated the two germline ends. CDR3 length: 12 residues. The V gene's germline CDR1 is SGDLS and CDR2 YYNGEE. Full variable domain (missing parts from reference TRBV9 and TRBJ2-1): DSGVTQTPKHLITATGQRVTLRCSPRSGDLSVYWYQQSLDQGLQFLIQYYNGEERAKGNILERFSAQQFPDLHSELNLSSLELGDSALYFCASSVAYSEQFFGPGTRLTVL.